This T cell receptor beta chain was obtained from a study of T cells expressing NK-cell markers. Worth noting for this clonotype: Its antigen is still unknown.

General study points: Once again these clonotypes came out on top in the CD3+CD56-NKG2C+ fraction of several donors.

Generation of TCR beta cDNA was performed by 5'RACE template switching incorporating UMIs. TCRdb processed the 5' RACE reads again and assigns one entry to each CDR3 protein, with no DNA. This repertoire includes 200,000 to 300,000 distinct CDR3 sequences. Germline CDR1 and CDR2: SGHVS and FQNEAQ. There are 16 residues in the CDR3. Sequencing was performed on blood T cells: a sorted CD56 or NKG2C T cell subset, CD4+ or CD8+ T cells, or bulk PBMC T cells (not recorded which). This clonotype was obtained from a man aged 18 to 29 in good health. The chain joins TRBV7-8 to TRBJ1-1. The CDR3 reads CASSLGAGRVNTEAFF.